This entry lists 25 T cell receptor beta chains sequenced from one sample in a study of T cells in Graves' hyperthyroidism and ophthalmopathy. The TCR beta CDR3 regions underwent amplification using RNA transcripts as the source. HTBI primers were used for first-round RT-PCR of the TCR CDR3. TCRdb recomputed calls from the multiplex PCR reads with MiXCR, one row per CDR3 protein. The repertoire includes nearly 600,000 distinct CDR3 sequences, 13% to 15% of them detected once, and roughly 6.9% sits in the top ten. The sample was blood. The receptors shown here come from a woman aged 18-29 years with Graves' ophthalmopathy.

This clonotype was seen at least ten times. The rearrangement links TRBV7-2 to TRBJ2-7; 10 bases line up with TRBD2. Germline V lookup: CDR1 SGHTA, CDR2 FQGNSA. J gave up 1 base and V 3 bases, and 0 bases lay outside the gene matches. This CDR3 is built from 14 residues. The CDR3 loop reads CASSFSGGSYEQYF. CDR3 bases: TGTGCCAGCAGCTTTAGCGGGGGGTCCTACGAGCAGTACTTC. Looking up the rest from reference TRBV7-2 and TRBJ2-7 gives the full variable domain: GAGVSQSPSNKVTEKGKDVELRCDPISGHTALYWYRQSLGQGLEFLIYFQGNSAPDKSGLPSDRFSAERTGGSVSTLTIQRTQQEDSAVYLCASSFSGGSYEQYFGPGTRLTVT.

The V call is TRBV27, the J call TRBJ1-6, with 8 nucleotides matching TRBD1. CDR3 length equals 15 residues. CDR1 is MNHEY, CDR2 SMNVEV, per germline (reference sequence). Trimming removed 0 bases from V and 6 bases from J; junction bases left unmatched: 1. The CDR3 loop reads CASSLSQGANSPLHF. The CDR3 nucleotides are TGTGCCAGCAGTTTATCCCAGGGGGCTAATTCACCCCTCCACTTT.

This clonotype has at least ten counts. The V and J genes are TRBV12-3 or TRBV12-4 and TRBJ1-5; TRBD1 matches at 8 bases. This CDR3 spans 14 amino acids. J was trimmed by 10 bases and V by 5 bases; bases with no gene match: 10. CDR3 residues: CASSAGDRQGPQHF. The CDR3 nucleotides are TGTGCCAGCAGTGCGGGGGACAGGCAGGGACCCCAGCATTTT.

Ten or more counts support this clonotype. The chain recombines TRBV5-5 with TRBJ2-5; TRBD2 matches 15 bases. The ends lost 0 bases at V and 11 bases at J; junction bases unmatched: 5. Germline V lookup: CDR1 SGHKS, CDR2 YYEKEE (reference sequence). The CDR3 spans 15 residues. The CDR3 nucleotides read TGTGCCAGCAGCTTGGGAGGACTAGCGGGAGGGATTCAGTACTTC. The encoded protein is CASSLGGLAGGIQYF. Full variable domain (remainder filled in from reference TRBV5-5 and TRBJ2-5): DAGVTQSPTHLIKTRGQQVTLRCSPISGHKSVSWYQQVLGQGPQFIFQYYEKEERGRGNFPDRFSARQFPNYSSELNVNALLLGDSALYLCASSLGGLAGGIQYFGPGTRLLVL.

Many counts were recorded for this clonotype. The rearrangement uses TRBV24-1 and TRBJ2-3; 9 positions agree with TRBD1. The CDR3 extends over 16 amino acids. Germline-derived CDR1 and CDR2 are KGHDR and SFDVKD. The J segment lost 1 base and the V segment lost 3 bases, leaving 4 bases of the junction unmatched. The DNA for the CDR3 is TGTGCCACCAGTGATCCGGGACAGGGAGGCACAGATACGCAGTATTTT. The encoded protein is CATSDPGQGGTDTQYF.

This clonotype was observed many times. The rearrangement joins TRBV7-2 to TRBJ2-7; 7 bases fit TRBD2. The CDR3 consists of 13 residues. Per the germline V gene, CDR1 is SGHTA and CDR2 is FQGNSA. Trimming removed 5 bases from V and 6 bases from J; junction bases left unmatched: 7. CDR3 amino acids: CASSETGTTEQYF. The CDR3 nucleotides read TGTGCCAGCAGCGAAACCGGGACTACCGAGCAGTACTTC.

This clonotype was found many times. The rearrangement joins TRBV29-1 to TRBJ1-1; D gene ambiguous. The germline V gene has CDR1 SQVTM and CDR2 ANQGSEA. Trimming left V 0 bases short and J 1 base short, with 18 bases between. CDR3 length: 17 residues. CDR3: CSVEDGSGLWQNTEAFF. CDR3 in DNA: TGCAGCGTTGAAGATGGGTCCGGTCTGTGGCAGAACACTGAAGCTTTCTTT.

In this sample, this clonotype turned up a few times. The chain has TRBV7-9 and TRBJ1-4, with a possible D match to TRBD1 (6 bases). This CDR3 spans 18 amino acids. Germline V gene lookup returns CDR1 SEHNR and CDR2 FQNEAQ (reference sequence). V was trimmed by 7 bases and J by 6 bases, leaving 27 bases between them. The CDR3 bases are TGTGCCAGCACCAAAGTAGGGGACACCCTCCGTTATTATGAAAAACTGTTTTTT. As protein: CASTKVGDTLRYYEKLFF.

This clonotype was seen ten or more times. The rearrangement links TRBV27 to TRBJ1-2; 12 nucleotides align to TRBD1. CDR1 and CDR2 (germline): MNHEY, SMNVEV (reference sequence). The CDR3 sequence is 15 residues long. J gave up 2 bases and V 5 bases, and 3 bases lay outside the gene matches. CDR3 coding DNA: TGTGCCAGCAGTACGGGACAGGGGGCGAACTATGGCTACACCTTC. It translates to CASSTGQGANYGYTF.

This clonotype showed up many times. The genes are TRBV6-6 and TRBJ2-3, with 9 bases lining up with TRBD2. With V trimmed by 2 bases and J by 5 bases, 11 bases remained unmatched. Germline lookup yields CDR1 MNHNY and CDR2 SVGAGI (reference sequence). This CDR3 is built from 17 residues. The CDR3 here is CASSYTRRGSGRDTQYF. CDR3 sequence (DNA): TGTGCCAGCAGTTACACCCGTCGGGGTAGCGGGAGAGATACGCAGTATTTT.

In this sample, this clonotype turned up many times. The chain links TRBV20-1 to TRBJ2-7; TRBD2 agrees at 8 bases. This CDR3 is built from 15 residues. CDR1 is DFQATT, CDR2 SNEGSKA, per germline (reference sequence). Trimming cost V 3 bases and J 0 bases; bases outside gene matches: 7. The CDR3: CSASEVAGSSYEQYF. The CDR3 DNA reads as TGCAGTGCTAGTGAAGTAGCGGGGAGCTCCTACGAGCAGTACTTC.

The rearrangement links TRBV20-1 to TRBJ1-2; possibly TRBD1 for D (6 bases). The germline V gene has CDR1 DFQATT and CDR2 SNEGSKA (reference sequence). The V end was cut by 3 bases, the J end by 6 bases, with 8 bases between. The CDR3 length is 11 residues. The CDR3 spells CSASTGHGYTF. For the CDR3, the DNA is TGCAGTGCTAGCACAGGGCATGGCTACACCTTC.

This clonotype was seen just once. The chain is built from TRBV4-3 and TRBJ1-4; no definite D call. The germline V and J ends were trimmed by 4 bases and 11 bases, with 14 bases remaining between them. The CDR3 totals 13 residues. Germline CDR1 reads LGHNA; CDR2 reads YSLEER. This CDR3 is CASSPLIGRKLFF. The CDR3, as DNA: TGCGCCAGCAGCCCACTCATTGGTCGGAAACTGTTTTTT.

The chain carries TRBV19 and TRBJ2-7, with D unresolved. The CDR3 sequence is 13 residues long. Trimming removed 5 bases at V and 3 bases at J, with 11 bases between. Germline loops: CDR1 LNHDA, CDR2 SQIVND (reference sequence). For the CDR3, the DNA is TGTGCCAGTAGTCCTAGGGCTAGCTACGAGCAGTACTTC. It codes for CASSPRASYEQYF.

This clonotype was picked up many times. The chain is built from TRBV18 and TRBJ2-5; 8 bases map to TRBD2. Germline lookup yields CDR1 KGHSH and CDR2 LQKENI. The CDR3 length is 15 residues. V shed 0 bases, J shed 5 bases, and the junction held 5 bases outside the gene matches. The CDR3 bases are TGTGCCAGCTCACCACCACTTCGGGAGGGGGAGACCCAGTACTTC. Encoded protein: CASSPPLREGETQYF.

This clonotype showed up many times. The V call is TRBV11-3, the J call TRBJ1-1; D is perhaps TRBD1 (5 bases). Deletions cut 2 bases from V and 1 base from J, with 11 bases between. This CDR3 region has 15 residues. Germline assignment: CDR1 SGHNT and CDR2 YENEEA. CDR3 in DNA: TGTGCCAGCAGCTTAACGTCGGGGGGGAACACTGAAGCTTTCTTT. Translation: CASSLTSGGNTEAFF.

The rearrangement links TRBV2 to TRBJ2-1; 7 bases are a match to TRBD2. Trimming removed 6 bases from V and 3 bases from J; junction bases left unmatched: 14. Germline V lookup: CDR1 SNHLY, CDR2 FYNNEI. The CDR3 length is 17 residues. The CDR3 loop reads CASRPSGGRPYYNEQFF. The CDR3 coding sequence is TGTGCCAGCAGGCCTAGCGGAGGGAGGCCGTACTACAATGAGCAGTTCTTC.

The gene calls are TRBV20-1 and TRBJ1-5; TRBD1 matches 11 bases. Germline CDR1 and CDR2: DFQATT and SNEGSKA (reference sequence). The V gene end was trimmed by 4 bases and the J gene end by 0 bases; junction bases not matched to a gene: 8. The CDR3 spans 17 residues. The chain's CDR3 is CSATSRDRGDSNQPQHF. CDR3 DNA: TGCAGTGCTACGTCCCGGGACAGGGGGGATAGCAATCAGCCCCAGCATTTT.

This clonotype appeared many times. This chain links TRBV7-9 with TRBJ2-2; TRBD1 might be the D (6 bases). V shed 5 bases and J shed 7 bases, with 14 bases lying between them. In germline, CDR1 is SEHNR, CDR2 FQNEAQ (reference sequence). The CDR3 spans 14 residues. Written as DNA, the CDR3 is TGTGCCAGCAGCCAGGACAGTCTTATCGGGGAGCTGTTTTTT. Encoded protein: CASSQDSLIGELFF. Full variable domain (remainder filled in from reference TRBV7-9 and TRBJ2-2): DTGVSQNPRHKITKRGQNVTFRCDPISEHNRLYWYRQTLGQGPEFLTYFQNEAQLEKSRLLSDRFSAERPKGSFSTLEIQRTEQGDSAMYLCASSQDSLIGELFFGEGSRLTVL.

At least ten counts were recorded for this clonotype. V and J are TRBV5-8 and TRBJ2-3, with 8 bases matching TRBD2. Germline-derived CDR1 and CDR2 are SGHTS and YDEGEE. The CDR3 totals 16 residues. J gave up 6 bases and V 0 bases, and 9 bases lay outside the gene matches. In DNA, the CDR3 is TGTGCCAGCAGCTTGGTGTTAGCGGGGACTAGGGATACGCAGTATTTT. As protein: CASSLVLAGTRDTQYF.

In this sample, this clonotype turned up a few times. The CDR3 region is CASSLFPGVDTEAFF. CDR3 nucleotides: TGTGCCAGCAGTTTATTCCCGGGGGTGGACACTGAAGCTTTCTTT. The chain combines TRBV27 with TRBJ1-1, with D maybe TRBD1 (5 bases). Germline CDR1 and CDR2: MNHEY and SMNVEV (reference sequence). V was clipped by 1 base and J by 3 bases, with 12 bases between them. The CDR3 extends over 15 amino acids.

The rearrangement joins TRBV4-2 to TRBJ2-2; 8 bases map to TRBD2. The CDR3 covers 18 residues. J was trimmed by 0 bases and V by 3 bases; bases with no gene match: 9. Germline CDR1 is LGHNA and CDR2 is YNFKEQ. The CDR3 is CASSHSTSGVANTGELFF. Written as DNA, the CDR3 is TGTGCCAGCAGCCACTCTACTAGCGGAGTCGCGAACACCGGGGAGCTGTTTTTT.

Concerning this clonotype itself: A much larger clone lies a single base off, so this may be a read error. CDR3 nucleotides: TGTGCCATCAGTTTAGGGGCCAGGGAAGGGTATAATTCACCCCTCCACTTT. Protein product: CAISLGAREGYNSPLHF. The chain is built from TRBV10-3 and TRBJ1-6, with D perhaps TRBD1 (5 bases). Germline loops: CDR1 ENHRY, CDR2 SYGVKD. Trimming left V 5 bases short and J 4 bases short, with 18 bases between. CDR3 length: 17 amino acids.

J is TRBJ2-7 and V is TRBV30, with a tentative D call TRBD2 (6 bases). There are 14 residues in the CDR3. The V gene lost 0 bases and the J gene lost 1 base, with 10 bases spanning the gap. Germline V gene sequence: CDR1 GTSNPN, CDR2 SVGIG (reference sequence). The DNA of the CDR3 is TGTGCCTGGAGTGTTCACAGCGGGTCCTACGAGCAGTACTTC. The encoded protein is CAWSVHSGSYEQYF.

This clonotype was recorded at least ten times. The CDR3 DNA is TGCGCCAGCAGCTTGGGGACTAGCGGGCCCTCCTACGAGCAGTACTTC. Translated: CASSLGTSGPSYEQYF. This chain connects TRBV5-1 to TRBJ2-7; 11 bases fit TRBD2. The CDR3 runs 16 residues. The V gene's germline CDR1 is SGHRS and CDR2 YFSETQ. J gave up 0 bases and V 0 bases, and 2 bases lay outside the gene matches.